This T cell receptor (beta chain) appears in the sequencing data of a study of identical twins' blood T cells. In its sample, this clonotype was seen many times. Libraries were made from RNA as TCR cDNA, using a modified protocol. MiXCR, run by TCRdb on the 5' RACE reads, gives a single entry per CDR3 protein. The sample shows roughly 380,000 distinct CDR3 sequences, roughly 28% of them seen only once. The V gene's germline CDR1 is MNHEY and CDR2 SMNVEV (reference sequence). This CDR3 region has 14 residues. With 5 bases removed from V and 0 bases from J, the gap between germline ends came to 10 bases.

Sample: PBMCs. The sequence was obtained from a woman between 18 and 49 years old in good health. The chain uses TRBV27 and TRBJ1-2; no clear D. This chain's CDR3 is CASSPGWANYGYTF. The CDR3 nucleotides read TGTGCCAGCAGTCCCGGGTGGGCTAACTATGGCTACACCTTC.